The next 9 T cell receptor beta chains were all read from a single sample in a study of OX40 agonist ivuxolimab in advanced cancers. This table comes from immunoSEQ multiplex PCR, and its TCRdb copy is limited to in-frame clones, with some not included. The table records about 13,000 clones, 80% of them present only once. The specimen comprised CD4+ or CD8+ T cells sorted from blood, sampled in a trial of the OX40 agonist ivuxolimab. All receptors come from an adult with an advanced solid tumor such as melanoma, head and neck, liver or kidney cancer.

The V call is TRBV7-9, the J call TRBJ2-1, with 7 bases matching TRBD1. V dropped 8 bases and J dropped 9; count of bases not matched to a gene: 4. The CDR3 totals 11 residues. CDR1 and CDR2 from the germline V gene are SEHNR and FQNEAQ (reference sequence). The CDR3 spells CASLQGVEQFF. DNA of the CDR3: TGTGCCAGCCTCCAGGGGGTTGAGCAGTTCTTC.

V is TRBV11-1 and J is TRBJ1-2, with D unclear. The CDR3 sequence is 13 residues long. V gave up 0 bases and J gave up 4 bases, with 6 bases separating them. Germline lookup yields CDR1 SGHAT and CDR2 FQDESV (reference sequence). CDR3 sequence reads: CASSLAAAYGYTF. For the CDR3, the DNA is TGTGCCAGCAGCTTAGCGGCAGCCTATGGCTACACCTTC.

The J gene is TRBJ2-7, the V gene TRBV2; D not resolved. This CDR3 has 11 amino acids. V lost 4 bases and J lost 2, with 3 bases in between. CDR1 and CDR2 (germline): SNHLY, FYNNEI. The CDR3 nucleotides read TGTGCCAGCAGTGCAGCCTACGAGCAGTACTTC. The encoded protein is CASSAAYEQYF.

The sample holds one count of this clone. The CDR3 loop reads CASSQTDRGINEQFF. CDR3 coding DNA: TGTGCCAGCAGCCAAACGGACAGGGGGATAAATGAGCAGTTCTTC. This rearrangement joins TRBV27 to TRBJ2-1, with TRBD1 identical over 10 bases. The CDR3 runs 15 residues. In germline, CDR1 is MNHEY, CDR2 SMNVEV (reference sequence). Unmatched junction bases numbered 9, after V lost 6 bases and J lost 7 bases.

Details on this clone: Germline and junction disagree at one end, which may indicate a read error. V is TRBV4-1 and J is TRBJ2-1, with D possibly being TRBD1 (6 bases). The CDR3 has 16 amino acids. Looked up from germline, CDR1 is MGHRA and CDR2 is YSYEKL. The CDR3 region is CASSQEVDRFYNEQFF. The DNA for the CDR3 is TGTGCCAGCAGCCAAGAAGTGGACAGATTCTACAATGAGCAGTTCTTC.

The J gene is TRBJ2-1, the V gene TRBV7-8; D is uncertain. This CDR3 region has 12 residues. The germline CDR1 and CDR2 sequences are SGHVS and FQNEAQ. The ends were cut back, 5 bases at V and 1 base at J, with 3 bases in the middle. For the CDR3, the DNA is TGTGCCAGCAGCCTGTCCTACAATGAGCAGTTCTTC. It yields the protein CASSLSYNEQFF.

The chain joins TRBV27 to TRBJ2-7; TRBD1 is a possible D gene (6 bases). Germline CDR1 and CDR2: MNHEY and SMNVEV (reference sequence). The CDR3 length is 14 residues. The V and J ends lost 5 bases and 4 bases respectively, with 15 bases between them. CDR3 sequence (DNA): TGTGCCAGCAGTCCTCAGGGGTCTCTATACGAGCAGTACTTC. Translating it yields CASSPQGSLYEQYF.

The chain has TRBV19 and TRBJ2-7; D possibly uses TRBD1 or TRBD2 (5 bases each). The V gene's germline CDR1 is LNHDA and CDR2 SQIVND (reference sequence). CDR3 size: 14 residues. V was shortened by 1 base and J by 3 bases, with 10 bases between the two germline ends. CDR3: CASSIVGTGYEQYF. The CDR3 DNA sequence: TGTGCCAGTAGTATAGTAGGGACCGGCTACGAGCAGTACTTC.

Details on this clone: Mismatch with germline at one junction end may stem from a read error. This sequence joins TRBV29-1 and TRBJ2-5; D gene unclear. This CDR3 comprises 13 residues. The germline V gene has CDR1 SQVTM and CDR2 ANQGSEA. The CDR3 DNA follows: TGCAGCGCAACTCCGACACTCGAAGAGATCCAGTACTTC. It is translated as CSATPTLEEIQYF.